The sequence of this T cell receptor beta chain was determined in a study of CD8+CD57+ T cells in acquired aplastic anemia. Study overall: Mean DNA quantity obtained from sorted CD4+ and CD8+ cells was around 2.9 ug. Study-wide findings and caveats: There were some 27 CD8+ CDR3 sequences that occurred in both patients and controls.

The CDR3 length is 13 residues. V was clipped by 6 bases and J by 8 bases, with 15 bases between them. CDR1 is MGHDK and CDR2 is SYGVNS in the germline V gene. In the case of this clonotype: Antigen: not known.

According to the study, genomic DNA was the template for TCR beta VDJ and CDR3 profiling. Using its own MiXCR run on the reads, TCRdb lists one record per CDR3 protein. Among hundreds of thousands of distinct CDR3 sequences listed, approximately 51% were seen once. Those patients picked for sequencing had displayed CD8+CD57+ cell expansion on flow cytometry. Each of the patients presented with severe acquired aplastic anemia. Blood sampling was performed on the patients, and none of them had received therapy by then. This sequence joins TRBV25-1 and TRBJ2-3; D is undetermined. The sequencing input was sorted CD4+, CD8+, or CD8+CD57+ T cells (not recorded which) from PBMCs. The sequence derives from a human donor with aplastic anemia. The CDR3 region is CASSATNYGTQYF. The CDR3 DNA reads TGTGCCAGCAGCGCCACCAACTACGGTACGCAGTATTTT.